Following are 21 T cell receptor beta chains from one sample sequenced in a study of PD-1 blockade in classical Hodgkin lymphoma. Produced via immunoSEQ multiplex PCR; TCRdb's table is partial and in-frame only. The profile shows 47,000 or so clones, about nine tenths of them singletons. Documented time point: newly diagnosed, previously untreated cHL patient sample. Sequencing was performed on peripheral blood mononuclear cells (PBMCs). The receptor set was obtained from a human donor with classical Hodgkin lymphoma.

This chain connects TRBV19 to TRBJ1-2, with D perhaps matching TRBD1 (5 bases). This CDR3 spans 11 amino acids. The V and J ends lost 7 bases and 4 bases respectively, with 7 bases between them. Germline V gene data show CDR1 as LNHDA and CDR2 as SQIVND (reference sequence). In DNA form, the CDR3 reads TGTGCCAGTACCGGGGGCTATGGCTACACCTTC. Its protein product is CASTGGYGYTF.

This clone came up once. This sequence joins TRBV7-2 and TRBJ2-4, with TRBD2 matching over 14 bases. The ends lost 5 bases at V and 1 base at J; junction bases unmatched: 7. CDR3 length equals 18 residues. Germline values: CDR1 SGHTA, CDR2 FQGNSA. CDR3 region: CASSRGLAGVWAKNIQYF. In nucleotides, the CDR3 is TGTGCCAGCAGCCGGGGACTAGCGGGAGTATGGGCCAAAAACATTCAGTACTTC.

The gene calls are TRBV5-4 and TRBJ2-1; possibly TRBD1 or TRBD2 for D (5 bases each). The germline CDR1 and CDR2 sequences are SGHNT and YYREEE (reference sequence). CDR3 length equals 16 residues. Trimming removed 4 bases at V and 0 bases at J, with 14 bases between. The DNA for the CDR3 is TGTGCCAGCAGCGCGGGCCAGGGTAGCTCCTACAATGAGCAGTTCTTC. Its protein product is CASSAGQGSSYNEQFF.

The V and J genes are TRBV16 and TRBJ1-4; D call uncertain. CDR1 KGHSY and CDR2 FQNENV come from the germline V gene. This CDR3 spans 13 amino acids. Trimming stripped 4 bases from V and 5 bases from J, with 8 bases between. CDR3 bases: TGTGCCAGCAGCCGGTTTCAGAATGAAAAACTGTTTTTT. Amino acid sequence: CASSRFQNEKLFF.

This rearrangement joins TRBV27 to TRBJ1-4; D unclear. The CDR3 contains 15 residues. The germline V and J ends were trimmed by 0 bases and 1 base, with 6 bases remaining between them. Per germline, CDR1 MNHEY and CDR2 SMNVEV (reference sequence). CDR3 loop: CASSLSWETNEKLFF. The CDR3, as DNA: TGTGCCAGCAGTTTATCGTGGGAAACTAATGAAAAACTGTTTTTT.

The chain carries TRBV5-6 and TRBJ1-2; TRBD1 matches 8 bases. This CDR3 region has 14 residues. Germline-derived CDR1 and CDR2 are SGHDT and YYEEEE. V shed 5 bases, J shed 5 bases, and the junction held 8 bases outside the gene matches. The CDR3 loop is CASSPDRGGYGYTF. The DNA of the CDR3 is TGTGCCAGCAGTCCCGACAGGGGCGGGTATGGCTACACCTTC. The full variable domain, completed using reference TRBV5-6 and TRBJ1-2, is DAGVTQSPTHLIKTRGQQVTLRCSPKSGHDTVSWYQQALGQGPQFIFQYYEEEERQRGNFPDRFSGHQFPNYSSELNVNALLLGDSALYLCASSPDRGGYGYTFGSGTRLTVV.

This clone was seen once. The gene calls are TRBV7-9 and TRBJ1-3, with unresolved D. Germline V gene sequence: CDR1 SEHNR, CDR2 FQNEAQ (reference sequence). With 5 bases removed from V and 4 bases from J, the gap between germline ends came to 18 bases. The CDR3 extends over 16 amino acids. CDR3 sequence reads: CASSHASHPTGNTIYF. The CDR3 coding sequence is TGTGCCAGCAGCCATGCGTCTCATCCGACGGGAAACACCATATATTTT.

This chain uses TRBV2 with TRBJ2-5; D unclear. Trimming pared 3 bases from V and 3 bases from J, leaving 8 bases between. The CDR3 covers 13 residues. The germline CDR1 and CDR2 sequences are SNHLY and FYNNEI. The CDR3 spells CASSDSRKETQYF. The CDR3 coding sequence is TGTGCCAGCAGTGATAGTAGGAAAGAGACCCAGTACTTC. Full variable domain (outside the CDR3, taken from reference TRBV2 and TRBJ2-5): EPEVTQTPSHQVTQMGQEVILRCVPISNHLYFYWYRQILGQKVEFLVSFYNNEISEKSEIFDDQFSVERPDGSNFTLKIRSTKLEDSAMYFCASSDSRKETQYFGPGTRLLVL.

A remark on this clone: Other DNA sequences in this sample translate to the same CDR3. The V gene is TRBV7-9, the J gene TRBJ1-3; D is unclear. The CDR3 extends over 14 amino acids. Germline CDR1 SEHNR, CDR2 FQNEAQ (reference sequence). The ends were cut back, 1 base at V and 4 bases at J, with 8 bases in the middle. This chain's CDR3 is CASSLVTPGNTIYF. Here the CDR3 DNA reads TGTGCCAGCAGCTTAGTGACTCCGGGAAACACCATATATTTT.

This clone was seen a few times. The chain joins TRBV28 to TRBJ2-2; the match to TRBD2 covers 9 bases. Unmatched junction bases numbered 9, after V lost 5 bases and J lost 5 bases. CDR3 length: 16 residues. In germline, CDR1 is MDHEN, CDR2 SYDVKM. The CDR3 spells CASSPSTSGTTGELFF. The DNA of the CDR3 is TGTGCCAGCAGTCCTTCGACTAGCGGTACAACCGGGGAGCTGTTTTTT.

The CDR3, as DNA: TGTGCCAGTAGTATTTTCGGACAGGGGGACTACGAGCAGTACTTC. Protein: CASSIFGQGDYEQYF. J is TRBJ2-7 and V is TRBV19, with TRBD1 matching 10 bases. V trimming: 3 bases; J trimming: 3 bases; junction bases outside the gene matches: 5. CDR3 length equals 15 residues. Germline CDR1 reads LNHDA; CDR2 reads SQIVND (reference sequence). Variable domain in full (rest from reference TRBV19 and TRBJ2-7): DGGITQSPKYLFRKEGQNVTLSCEQNLNHDAMYWYRQDPGQGLRLIYYSQIVNDFQKGDIAEGYSVSREKKESFPLTVTSAQKNPTAFYLCASSIFGQGDYEQYFGPGTRLTVT.

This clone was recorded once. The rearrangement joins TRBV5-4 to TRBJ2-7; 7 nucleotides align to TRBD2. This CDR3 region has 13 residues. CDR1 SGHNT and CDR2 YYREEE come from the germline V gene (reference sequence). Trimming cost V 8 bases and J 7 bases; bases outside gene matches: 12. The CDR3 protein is CASRAGDVGEQYV. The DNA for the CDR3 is TGTGCCAGTCGGGCGGGAGACGTTGGGGAGCAGTACGTC.

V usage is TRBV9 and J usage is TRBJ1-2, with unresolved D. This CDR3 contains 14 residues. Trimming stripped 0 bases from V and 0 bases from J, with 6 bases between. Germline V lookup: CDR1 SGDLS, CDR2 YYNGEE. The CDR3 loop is CASSVGGPNYGYTF. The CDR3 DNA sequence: TGTGCCAGCAGCGTAGGGGGTCCTAACTATGGCTACACCTTC.

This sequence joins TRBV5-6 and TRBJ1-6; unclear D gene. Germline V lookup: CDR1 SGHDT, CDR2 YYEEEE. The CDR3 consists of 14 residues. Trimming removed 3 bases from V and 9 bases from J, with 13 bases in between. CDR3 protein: CASSSSGEASPLHF. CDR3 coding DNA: TGTGCCAGCAGCTCCTCCGGGGAGGCTTCACCCCTCCACTTT.

CDR3 bases: TGTGCCAGCAGTTCCGGGACAGGGAGCAATCAGCCCCAGCATTTT. Translated, it gives CASSSGTGSNQPQHF. The chain carries TRBV28 and TRBJ1-5, with 9 bases lining up with TRBD1. Looked up from germline, CDR1 is MDHEN and CDR2 is SYDVKM. The V gene end was trimmed by 4 bases and the J gene end by 1 base; junction bases not matched to a gene: 2. CDR3 length equals 15 residues. The full variable domain, rest sourced from reference TRBV28 and TRBJ1-5, is DVKVTQSSRYLVKRTGEKVFLECVQDMDHENMFWYRQDPGLGLRLIYFSYDVKMKEKGDIPEGYSVSREKKERFSLILESASTNQTSMYLCASSSGTGSNQPQHFGDGTRLSIL.

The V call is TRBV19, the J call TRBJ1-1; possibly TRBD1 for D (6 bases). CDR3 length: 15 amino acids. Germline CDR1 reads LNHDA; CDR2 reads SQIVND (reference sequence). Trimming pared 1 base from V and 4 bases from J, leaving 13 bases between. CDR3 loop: CASSIGGTGSTEAFF. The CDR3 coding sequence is TGTGCCAGTAGTATAGGGGGAACAGGGAGCACTGAAGCTTTCTTT.

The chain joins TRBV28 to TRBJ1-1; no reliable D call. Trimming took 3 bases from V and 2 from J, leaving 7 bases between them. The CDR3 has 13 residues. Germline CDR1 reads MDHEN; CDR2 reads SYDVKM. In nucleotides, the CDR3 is TGTGCCAGCAGTTTTCGGGTAAACACTGAAGCTTTCTTT. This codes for CASSFRVNTEAFF.

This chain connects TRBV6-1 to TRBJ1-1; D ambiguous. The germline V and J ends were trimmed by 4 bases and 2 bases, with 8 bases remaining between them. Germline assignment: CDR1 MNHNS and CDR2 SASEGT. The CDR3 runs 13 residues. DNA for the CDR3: TGTGCCAGCAGTGCCCCGGGAAACACTGAAGCTTTCTTT. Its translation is CASSAPGNTEAFF.

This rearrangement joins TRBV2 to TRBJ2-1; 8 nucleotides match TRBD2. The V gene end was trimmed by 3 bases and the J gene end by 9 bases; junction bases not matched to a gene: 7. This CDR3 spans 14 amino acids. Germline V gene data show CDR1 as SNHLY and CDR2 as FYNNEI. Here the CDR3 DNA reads TGTGCCAGCAGTGAGGGGGGACTAGTCGGTGAGCAGTTCTTC. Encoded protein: CASSEGGLVGEQFF.

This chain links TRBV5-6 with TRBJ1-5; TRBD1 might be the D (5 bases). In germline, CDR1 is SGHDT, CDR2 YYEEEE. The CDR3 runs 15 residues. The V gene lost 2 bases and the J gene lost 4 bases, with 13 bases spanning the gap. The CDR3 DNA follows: TGTGCCAGCAGCTTAGGCTCCAGGGTTAATCAGCCCCAGCATTTT. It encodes CASSLGSRVNQPQHF.

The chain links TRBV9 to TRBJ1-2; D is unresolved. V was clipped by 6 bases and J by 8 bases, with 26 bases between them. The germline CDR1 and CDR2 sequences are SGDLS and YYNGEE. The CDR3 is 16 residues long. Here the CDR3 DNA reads TGTGCCAGCAAGCCCGACGGGCCATCATCCGTCTGGGGCTACACCTTC. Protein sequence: CASKPDGPSSVWGYTF. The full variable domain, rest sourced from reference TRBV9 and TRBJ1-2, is DSGVTQTPKHLITATGQRVTLRCSPRSGDLSVYWYQQSLDQGLQFLIQYYNGEERAKGNILERFSAQQFPDLHSELNLSSLELGDSALYFCASKPDGPSSVWGYTFGSGTRLTVV.